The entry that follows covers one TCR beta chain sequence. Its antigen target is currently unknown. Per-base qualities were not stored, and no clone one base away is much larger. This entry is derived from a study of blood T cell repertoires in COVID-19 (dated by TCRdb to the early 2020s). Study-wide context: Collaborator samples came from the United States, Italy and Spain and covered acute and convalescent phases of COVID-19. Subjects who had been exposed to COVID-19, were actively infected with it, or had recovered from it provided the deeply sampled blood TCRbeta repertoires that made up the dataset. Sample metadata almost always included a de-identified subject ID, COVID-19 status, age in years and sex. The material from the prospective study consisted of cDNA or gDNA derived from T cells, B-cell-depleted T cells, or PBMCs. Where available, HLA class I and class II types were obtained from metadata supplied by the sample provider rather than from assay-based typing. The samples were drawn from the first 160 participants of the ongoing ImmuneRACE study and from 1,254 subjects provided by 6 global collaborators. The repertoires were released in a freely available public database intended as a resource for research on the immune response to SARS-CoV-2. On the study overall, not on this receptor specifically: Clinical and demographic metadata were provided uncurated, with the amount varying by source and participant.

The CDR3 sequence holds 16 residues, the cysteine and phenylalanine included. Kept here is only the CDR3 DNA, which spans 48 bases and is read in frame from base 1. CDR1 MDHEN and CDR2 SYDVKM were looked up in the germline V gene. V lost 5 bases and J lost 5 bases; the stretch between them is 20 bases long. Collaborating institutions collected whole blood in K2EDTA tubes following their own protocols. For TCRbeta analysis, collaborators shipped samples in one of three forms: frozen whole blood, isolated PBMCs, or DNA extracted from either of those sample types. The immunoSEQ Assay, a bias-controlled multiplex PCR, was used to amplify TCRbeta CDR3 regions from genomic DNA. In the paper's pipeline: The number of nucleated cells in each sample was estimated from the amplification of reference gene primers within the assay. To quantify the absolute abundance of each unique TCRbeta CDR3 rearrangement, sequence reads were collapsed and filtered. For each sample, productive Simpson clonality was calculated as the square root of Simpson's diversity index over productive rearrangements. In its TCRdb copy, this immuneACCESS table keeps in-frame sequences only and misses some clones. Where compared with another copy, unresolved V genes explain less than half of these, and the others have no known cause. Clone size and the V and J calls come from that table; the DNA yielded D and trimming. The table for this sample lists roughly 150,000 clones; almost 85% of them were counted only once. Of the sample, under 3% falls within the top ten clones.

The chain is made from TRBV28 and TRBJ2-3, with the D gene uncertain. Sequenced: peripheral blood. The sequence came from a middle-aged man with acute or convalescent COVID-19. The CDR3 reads CASSLLGGYTKDTQYF. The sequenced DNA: TGTGCCAGCAGTCTTCTAGGCGGTTACACAAAAGATACGCAGTATTTT.